This T cell receptor beta chain derives from a study of blood T cell repertoires in COVID-19. Background on the study: Acute-phase and convalescent COVID-19 samples originated in the United States, Italy and Spain. PBMCs, B-cell-depleted T cells, or T cells were the source of the cDNA or gDNA that made up the material.

In the source study's methods: Researchers report that nucleated cell counts were estimated from reference gene primer amplification. Sequenced by immunoSEQ multiplex PCR; TCRdb stores in-frame clones only, minus some. V and J calls and clone size follow that table, whereas D and trimming were derived from the DNA. The sample carries some 270,000 clones, roughly 86% recorded once. Per the germline V gene, CDR1 is SGHTS and CDR2 is YDEGEE. Trimming cost V 4 bases and J 8 bases; bases outside gene matches: 8. The CDR3 extends over 13 amino acids. The receptor's source is a woman aged 55-70 years who had recovered from COVID-19. This sequence joins TRBV5-8 and TRBJ1-2; 7 bases map to TRBD1. The sequenced sample was peripheral blood. CDR3 nucleotide sequence: TGTGCCAGCAGCCCCAACAGGGGTGCCGGCTACACCTTC. Its translation: CASSPNRGAGYTF.